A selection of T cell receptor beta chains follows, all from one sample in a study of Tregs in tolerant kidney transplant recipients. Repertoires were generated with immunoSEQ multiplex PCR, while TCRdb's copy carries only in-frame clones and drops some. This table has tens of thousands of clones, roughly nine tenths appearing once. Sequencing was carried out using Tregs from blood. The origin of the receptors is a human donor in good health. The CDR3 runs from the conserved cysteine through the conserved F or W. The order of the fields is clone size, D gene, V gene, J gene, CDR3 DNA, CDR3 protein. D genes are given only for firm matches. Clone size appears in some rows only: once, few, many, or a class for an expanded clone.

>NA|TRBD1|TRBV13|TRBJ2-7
TGTGCCAGCAGCTTAGGACAGGGGTATGACTACGAGCAGTACTTC
CASSLGQGYDYEQYF
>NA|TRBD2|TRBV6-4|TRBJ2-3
TGTGCCAGCATCCCCGGGACTAGCGGGAGGGCCTGGGATACGCAGTATTTT
CASIPGTSGRAWDTQYF
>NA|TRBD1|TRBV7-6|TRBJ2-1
TGTGCCAGCAGCTACCGTCCCGGGACAGGGGGCGCTGAGCAGTTCTTC
CASSYRPGTGGAEQFF
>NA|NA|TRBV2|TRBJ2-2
TGTGCCAGCACAGGTTTTTTGAGAATGACCGGGGAGCTGTTTTTT
CASTGFLRMTGELFF
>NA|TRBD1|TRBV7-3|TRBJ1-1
TGTGCCAGCAGCTTAAGCTCAGGGGGAGGCACTGAAGCTTTCTTT
CASSLSSGGGTEAFF
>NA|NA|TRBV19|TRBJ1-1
TGTGCCAGTAGTAGAAGGGGACCTGAAGCTTTCTTT
CASSRRGPEAFF
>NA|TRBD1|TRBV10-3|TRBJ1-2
TGTGCCATCAGTGATCCGGACAGGGGGGTTGGTGGCTACACCTTC
CAISDPDRGVGGYTF
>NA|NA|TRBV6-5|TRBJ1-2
TGTGCCAGCCGGACAGCGGGGACTAACTATGGCTACACCTTC
CASRTAGTNYGYTF
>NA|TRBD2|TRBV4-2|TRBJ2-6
TGTGCCAGCAGCCGTGTGGGACTAGCGGGAGGCCCGGGGGGGGCCAACGTCCTGACTTTC
CASSRVGLAGGPGGANVLTF
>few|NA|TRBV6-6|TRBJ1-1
TGTGCCAGCAGTGGGGAGACAGCAGAAGCTTTCTTT
CASSGETAEAFF
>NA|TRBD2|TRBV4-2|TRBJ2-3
TGTGCCAGCAGCCAAGTGGGAGCGGGAGGGCCTACAGATACGCAGTATTTT
CASSQVGAGGPTDTQYF
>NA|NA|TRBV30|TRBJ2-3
TGTGCCTGGGGGGTCGGCGGGCCCTTCAGGGATTTT
CAWGVGGPFRDF
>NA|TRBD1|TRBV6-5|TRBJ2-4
TGTGCCAGCAGGCCGGGACAGGGGTTATTGTGGTACTTC
CASRPGQGLLWYF
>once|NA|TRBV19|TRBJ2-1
TGTGCCAGTAGTATGGGTACCTACAATGAGCAGTTCTTC
CASSMGTYNEQFF
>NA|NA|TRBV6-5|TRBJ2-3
TGTGCCAGCAGTGGCACCACAGATACGCAGTATTTT
CASSGTTDTQYF
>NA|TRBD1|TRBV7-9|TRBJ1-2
TGTGCCAGCAGCTCGTCCCGGGACAGGGAGGTTAGGACTGGCTACACCTTC
CASSSSRDREVRTGYTF
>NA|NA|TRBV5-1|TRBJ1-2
TGCGCCAGCAGCTTGGCCGGCAGGTTCTATGGCTACACCTTC
CASSLAGRFYGYTF
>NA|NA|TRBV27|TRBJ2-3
TGTGCCAGCAAAAGGGCTCCAAACTTCCCTCCAGATACGCAGTATTTT
CASKRAPNFPPDTQYF
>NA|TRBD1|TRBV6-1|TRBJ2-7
TGTGCCAGCAGTTCGGGACAGTACTCCTACGAGCAGTACTTC
CASSSGQYSYEQYF
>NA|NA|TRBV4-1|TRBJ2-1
TGCGCCAGCAGCAGGCCGACATCCAACAATGAGCAGTTCTTC
CASSRPTSNNEQFF
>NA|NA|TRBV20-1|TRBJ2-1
TGCAGTGCCTCTAGGAATGAGCAGTTCTTC
CSASRNEQFF
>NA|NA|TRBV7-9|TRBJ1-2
TGTGCCAGCAGCTCCCCCAGGGCCTACCCAACTAACTATGGCTACACCTTC
CASSSPRAYPTNYGYTF
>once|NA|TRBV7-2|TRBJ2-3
TGTGCCAGCAGCCCACTAGGGGCCAGCACAGATACGCAGTATTTT
CASSPLGASTDTQYF
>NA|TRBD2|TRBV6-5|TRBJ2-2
TGTGCCAGCAGTTCACCTAGCGGGAGCCCCGGCGGGGAGCTGTTTTTT
CASSSPSGSPGGELFF
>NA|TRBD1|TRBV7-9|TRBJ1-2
TGTGCCAGCAGCCGGGACAGGGCGCGGTATGGCTACACCTTC
CASSRDRARYGYTF
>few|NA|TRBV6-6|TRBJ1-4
TGTGCCAGCAGTCTCAGAGGTTCCACTAATGAAAAACTGTTTTTT
CASSLRGSTNEKLFF
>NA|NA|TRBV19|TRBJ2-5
TGTGCCAGTAGTATCGGGACGGTACAAGAGACCCAGTACTTC
CASSIGTVQETQYF
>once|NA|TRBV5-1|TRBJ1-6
TGCGCCAGCAGCTTAAGGTCCGGGAATTCACCCCTCCACTTT
CASSLRSGNSPLHF
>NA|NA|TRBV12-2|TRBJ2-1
TGTGCAAGTCGCTTAGAACGAAGGTCGCCTACTAATGAGCAGTTCTTC
CASRLERRSPTNEQFF
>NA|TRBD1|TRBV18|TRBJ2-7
TGTGCCAGCTCACCCGGTGCGGACAGGGGGCCCTACGAGCAGTACTTC
CASSPGADRGPYEQYF
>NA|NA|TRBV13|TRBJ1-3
TGTGCCAGCTTGGCGGGTGGAAACACCATATATTTT
CASLAGGNTIYF
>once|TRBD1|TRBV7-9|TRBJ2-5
TGTGCCAGCAGCCCACAGGGGCTGAGGGAGACCCAGTACTTC
CASSPQGLRETQYF
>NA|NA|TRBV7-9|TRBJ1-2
TGTGCCAGCAGCAGCCGTGCCCCGGGGCGCAGGTCTGGCTACACCTTC
CASSSRAPGRRSGYTF
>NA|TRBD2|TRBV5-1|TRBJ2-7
TGCGCCAGCAGCCCGGGACTAGCGGGAGAGTACGAGCAGTACTTC
CASSPGLAGEYEQYF
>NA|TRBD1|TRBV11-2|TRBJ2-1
TGTGCCAGCAGCTTAGATCATGGGACAGCAACCTACAATGAGCAGTTCTTC
CASSLDHGTATYNEQFF
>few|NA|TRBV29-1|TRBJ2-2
TGCAGCGCCAGGGAGAGCACCGGGGAGCTGTTTTTT
CSARESTGELFF
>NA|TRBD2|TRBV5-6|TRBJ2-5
TGTGCCAGCAGCTTGTTTAGCGGGAGGGCCGGGGAGACCCAGTACTTC
CASSLFSGRAGETQYF
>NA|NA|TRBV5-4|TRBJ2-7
TGTGCCAGCAGCTCACTCGACGGATACGAGCAGTACTTC
CASSSLDGYEQYF
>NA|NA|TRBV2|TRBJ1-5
TGTGCCAGCAGGGAGGACGGTAATCAGCCCCAGCATTTT
CASREDGNQPQHF
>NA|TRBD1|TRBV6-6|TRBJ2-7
TGTGCCAGCAGTATGCAGGGGGCCTATACCTACGAGCAGTACTTC
CASSMQGAYTYEQYF
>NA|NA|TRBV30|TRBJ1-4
TGTGCCTGGAGTATGTGGGAGAGAAGTGAAAAACTGTTTTTT
CAWSMWERSEKLFF
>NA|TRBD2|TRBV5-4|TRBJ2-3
TGTGCCAGCAGCTTGGGGGAGGGGAGCGGGACAGATACGCAGTATTTT
CASSLGEGSGTDTQYF
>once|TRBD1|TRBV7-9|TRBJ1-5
TGTGCCAGCAGCCGCGGGACAGACACATATCAGCCCCAGCATTTT
CASSRGTDTYQPQHF
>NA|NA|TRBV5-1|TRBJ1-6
TGCGCCAGCAGCTTGGGTGGGTTTAATAATTCACCCCTCCACTTT
CASSLGGFNNSPLHF
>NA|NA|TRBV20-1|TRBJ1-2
TGCAGTGCTAGCGTTAACACAGGTTACACCTTC
CSASVNTGYTF
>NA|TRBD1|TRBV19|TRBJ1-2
TGTGCCAGTACGTCGGACAGGCATGGCTACACCTTC
CASTSDRHGYTF
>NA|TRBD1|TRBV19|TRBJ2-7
TGTGCCAGTAGCCTTTTGGGGACAGGGGGCGAGCAGTACTTC
CASSLLGTGGEQYF
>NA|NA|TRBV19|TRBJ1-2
TGTGCCAGTAGTATTGGGACACCCAGAGATCGATATGGCTACACCTTC
CASSIGTPRDRYGYTF
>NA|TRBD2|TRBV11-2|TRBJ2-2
TGTGCCAGCAGCTCCTTAGCGGGGGCTATCGGCGGGGAGCTGTTTTTT
CASSSLAGAIGGELFF
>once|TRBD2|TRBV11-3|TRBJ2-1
TGTGCCAGCAGCCGTCAATGGCGGGAGGGCCGAAATGAGCAGTTCTTC
CASSRQWREGRNEQFF
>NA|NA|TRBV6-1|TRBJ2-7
TGTGCCAGCAGTGAAGCGCCCGGGAGTATCTACGAGCAGTACTTC
CASSEAPGSIYEQYF
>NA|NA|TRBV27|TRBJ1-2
TGTGCCAGCAGTTTAGGCAGCAACAACCCCTATGGCTACACCTTC
CASSLGSNNPYGYTF
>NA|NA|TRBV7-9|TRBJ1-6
TGTGCCAGCAGTTCCGGACGGACTTATAATTCACCCCTCCACTTT
CASSSGRTYNSPLHF
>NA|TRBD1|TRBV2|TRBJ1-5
TGTGCCGGTCAGGGGGCGCGGAGTCAGCCCCAGCATTTT
CAGQGARSQPQHF
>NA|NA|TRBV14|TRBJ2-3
TGTGCCAGCAGCCAAGTGTTGGGGGGACCCACAGATACGCAGTATTTT
CASSQVLGGPTDTQYF
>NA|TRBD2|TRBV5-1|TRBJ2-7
TGCGCCAGCAGCTTGCTAGCGGAATTAGCCTACGAGCAGTACTTC
CASSLLAELAYEQYF
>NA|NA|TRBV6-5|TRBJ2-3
TGTGCCAGCACCCGGGACGTGAGGTCAGATACGCAGTATTTT
CASTRDVRSDTQYF
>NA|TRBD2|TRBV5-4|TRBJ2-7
TGTGCCAGCACCCCCATGGTGTCTAGCGGGAGTATTCCTTCGGGCGAGCAGTACTTC
CASTPMVSSGSIPSGEQYF
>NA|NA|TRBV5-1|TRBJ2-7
TGCGCCAGCAGCTCGTTCCCACAGGGACTCGAGCAGTACTTC
CASSSFPQGLEQYF